Included here is one TCR beta chain sequence, with context. Antigen unknown. The table came from immunoSEQ multiplex PCR; TCRdb's copy has only in-frame clones and leaves some out. The sample carries roughly 86,000 clones, 85% to 95% recorded once. These data originate in a study of OX40 agonist ivuxolimab in advanced cancers. At the level of the study: Allowance was made for prior anti-PD-1, anti-PD-L1 or anti-CTLA-4 therapy, and around 41% had some. Whole-study findings and limits: People who partly responded at 0.1-3.0 mg/kg had some of the least clonal expansion seen. At 0.1 to 3.0 mg/kg and by week 6, clonal expansion occurred in CD4+ and CD8+ blood T cells.

Excluded were patients having autoimmune disease history or systemic immunosuppression. Germline V lookup: CDR1 SGHNT, CDR2 YENEEA. This CDR3 has 15 amino acids. V lost 6 bases and J 0 bases, leaving 12 bases between the germline ends. The sequence was obtained from an adult with an advanced solid tumor such as melanoma, head and neck, liver or kidney cancer. J is TRBJ2-1 and V is TRBV11-3; D unresolved. The sequencing here drew on CD4+ or CD8+ T cells sorted from blood, taken in a trial of the OX40 agonist ivuxolimab. CDR3 in DNA: TGTGCCAGCAGACTGTCGGCCAGCTCCTACAATGAGCAGTTCTTC. It yields the protein CASRLSASSYNEQFF.